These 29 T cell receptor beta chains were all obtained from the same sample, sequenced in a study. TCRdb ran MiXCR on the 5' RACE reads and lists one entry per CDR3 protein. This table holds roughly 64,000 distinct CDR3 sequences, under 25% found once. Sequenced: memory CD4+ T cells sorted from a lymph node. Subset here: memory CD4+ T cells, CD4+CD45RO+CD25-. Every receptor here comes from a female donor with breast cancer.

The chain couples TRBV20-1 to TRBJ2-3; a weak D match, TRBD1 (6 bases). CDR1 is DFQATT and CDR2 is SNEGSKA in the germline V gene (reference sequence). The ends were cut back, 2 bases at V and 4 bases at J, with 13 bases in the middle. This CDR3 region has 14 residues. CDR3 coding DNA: TGCAGTGCTAGATCAGGGGCTTTTGCAGATACGCAGTATTTT. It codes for CSARSGAFADTQYF.

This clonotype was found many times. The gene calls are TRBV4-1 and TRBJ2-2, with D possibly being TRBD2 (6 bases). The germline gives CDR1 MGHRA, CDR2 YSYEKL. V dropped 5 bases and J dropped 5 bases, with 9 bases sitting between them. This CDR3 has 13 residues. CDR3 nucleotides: TGCGCCAGCAGCTCTCGGGAGACCGGGGAGCTGTTTTTT. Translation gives CASSSRETGELFF.

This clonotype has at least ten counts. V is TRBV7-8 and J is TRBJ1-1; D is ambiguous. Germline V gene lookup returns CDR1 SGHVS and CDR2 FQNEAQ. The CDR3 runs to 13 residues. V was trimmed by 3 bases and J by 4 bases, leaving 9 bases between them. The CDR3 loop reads CASSFLEGTEAFF. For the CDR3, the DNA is TGTGCCAGCAGCTTTTTGGAGGGCACTGAAGCTTTCTTT.

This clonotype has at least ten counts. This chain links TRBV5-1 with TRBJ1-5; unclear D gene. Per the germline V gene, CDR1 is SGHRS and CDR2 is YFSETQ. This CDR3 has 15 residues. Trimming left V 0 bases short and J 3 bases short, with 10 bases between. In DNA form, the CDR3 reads TGCGCCAGCAGCTTGGACCCCGGGGACAATCAGCCCCAGCATTTT. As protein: CASSLDPGDNQPQHF.

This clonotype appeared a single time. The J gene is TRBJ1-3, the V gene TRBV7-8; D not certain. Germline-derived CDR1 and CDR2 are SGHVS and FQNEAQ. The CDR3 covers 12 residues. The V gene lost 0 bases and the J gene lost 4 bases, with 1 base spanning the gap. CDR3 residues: CASSLAGNTIYF. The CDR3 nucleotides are TGTGCCAGCAGCTTAGCGGGAAACACCATATATTTT.

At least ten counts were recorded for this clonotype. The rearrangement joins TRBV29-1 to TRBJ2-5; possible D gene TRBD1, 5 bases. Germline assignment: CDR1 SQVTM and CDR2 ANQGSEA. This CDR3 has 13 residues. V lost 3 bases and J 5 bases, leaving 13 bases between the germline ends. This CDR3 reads CSVDRRVGETQYF. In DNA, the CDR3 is TGCAGCGTTGATCGCAGGGTTGGGGAGACCCAGTACTTC.

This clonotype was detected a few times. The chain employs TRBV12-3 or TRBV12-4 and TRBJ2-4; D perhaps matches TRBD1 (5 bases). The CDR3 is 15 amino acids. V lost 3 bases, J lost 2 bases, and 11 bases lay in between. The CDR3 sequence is CASSLGQLTKNIQYF. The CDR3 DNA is TGTGCCAGCAGTTTGGGGCAACTTACCAAAAACATTCAGTACTTC.

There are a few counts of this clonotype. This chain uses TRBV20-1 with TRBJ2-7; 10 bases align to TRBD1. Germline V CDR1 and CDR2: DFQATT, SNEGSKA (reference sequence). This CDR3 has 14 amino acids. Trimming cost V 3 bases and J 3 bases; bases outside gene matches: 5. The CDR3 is CSARSWDRGYEQYF. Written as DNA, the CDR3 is TGCAGTGCTAGGAGCTGGGACAGGGGCTACGAGCAGTACTTC.

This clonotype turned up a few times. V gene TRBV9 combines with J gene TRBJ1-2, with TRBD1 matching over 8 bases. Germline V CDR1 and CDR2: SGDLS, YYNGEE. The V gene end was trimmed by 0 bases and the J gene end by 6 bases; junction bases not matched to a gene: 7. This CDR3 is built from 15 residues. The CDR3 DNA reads TGTGCCAGCAGCGTAGGTTCTACGACAGGGGATGGCTACACCTTC. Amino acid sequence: CASSVGSTTGDGYTF.

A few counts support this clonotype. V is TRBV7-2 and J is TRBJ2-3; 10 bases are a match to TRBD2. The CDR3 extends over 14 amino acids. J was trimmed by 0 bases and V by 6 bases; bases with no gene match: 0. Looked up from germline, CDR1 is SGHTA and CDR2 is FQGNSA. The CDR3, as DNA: TGTGCCAGCAGAGCGGGAGGGAGCACAGATACGCAGTATTTT. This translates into CASRAGGSTDTQYF.

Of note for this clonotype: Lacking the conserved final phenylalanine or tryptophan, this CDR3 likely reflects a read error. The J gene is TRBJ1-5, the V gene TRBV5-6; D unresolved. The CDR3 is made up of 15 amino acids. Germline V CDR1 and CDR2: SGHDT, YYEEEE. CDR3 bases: TGTGCCATCAGCTTGTTGGGTTATAGCAATCAGCCCCAGCATTAT. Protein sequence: CAISLLGYSNQPQHY.

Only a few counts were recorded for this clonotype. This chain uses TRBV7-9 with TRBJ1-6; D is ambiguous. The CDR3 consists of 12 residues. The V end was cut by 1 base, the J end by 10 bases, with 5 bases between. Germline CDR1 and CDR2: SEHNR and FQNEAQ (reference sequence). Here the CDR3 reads CASSLDGSPLHF. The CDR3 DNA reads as TGTGCCAGCAGCTTAGATGGGTCACCCCTCCACTTT.

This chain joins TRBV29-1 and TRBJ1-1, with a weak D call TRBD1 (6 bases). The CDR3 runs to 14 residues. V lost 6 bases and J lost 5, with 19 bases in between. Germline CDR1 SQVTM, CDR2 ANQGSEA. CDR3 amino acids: CSVRKGGGRTEAFF. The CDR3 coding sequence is TGCAGCGTCCGGAAAGGGGGGGGCCGTACTGAAGCTTTCTTT.

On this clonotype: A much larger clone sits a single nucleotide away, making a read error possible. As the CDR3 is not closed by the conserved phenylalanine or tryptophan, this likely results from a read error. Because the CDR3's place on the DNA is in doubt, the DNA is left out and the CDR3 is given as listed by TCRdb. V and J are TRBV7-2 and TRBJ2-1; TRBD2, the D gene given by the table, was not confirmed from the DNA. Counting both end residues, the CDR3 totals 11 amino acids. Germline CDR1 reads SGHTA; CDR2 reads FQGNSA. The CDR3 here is CASSWGTSLFL.

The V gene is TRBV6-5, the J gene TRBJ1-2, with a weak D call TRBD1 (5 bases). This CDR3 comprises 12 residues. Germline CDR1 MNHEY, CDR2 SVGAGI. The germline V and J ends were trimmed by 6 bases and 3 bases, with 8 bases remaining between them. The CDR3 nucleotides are TGTGCCAGCAGGGGCAGGGACTATGGCTACACCTTC. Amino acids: CASRGRDYGYTF.

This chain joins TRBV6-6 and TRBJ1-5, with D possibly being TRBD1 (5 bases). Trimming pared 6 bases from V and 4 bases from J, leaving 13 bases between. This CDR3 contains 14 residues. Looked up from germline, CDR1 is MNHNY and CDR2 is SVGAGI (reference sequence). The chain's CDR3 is CASRGEQLNQPQHF. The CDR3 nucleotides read TGTGCCAGCAGGGGGGAACAGTTGAATCAGCCCCAGCATTTT.

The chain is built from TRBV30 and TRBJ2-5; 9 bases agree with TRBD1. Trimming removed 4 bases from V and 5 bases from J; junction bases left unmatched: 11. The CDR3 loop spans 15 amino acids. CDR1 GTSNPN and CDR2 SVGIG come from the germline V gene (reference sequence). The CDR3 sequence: CAWNEPTGGRETQYF. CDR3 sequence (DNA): TGTGCCTGGAATGAACCGACAGGGGGACGGGAGACCCAGTACTTC.

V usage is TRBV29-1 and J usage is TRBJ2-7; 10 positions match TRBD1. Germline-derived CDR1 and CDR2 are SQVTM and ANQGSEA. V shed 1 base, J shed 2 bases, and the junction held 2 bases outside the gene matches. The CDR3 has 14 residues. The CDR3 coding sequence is TGCAGCGTTGAAGGTGGGACAGGGGCCTACGAGCAGTACTTC. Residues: CSVEGGTGAYEQYF.

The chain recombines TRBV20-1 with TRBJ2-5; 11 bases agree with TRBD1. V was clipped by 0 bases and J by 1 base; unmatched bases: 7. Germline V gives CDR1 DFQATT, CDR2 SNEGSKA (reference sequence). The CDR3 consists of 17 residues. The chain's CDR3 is CSARDAGTGGFQETQYF. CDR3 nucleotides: TGCAGTGCTAGAGACGCCGGGACAGGGGGTTTCCAAGAGACCCAGTACTTC.

CDR3 sequence: CSARGKRERSDTQYF. For the CDR3, the DNA is TGCAGTGCTAGAGGCAAGCGGGAGAGGTCAGATACGCAGTATTTT. This rearrangement joins TRBV20-1 to TRBJ2-3, with 8 bases lining up with TRBD2. The CDR3 totals 15 residues. V was pared by 1 base and J by 4 bases, with 7 bases of the junction left unmatched. Germline V CDR1 and CDR2: DFQATT, SNEGSKA (reference sequence).

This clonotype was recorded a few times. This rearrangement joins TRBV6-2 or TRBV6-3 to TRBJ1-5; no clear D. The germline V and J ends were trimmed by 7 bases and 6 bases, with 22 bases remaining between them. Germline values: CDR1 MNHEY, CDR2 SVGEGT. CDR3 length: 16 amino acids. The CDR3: CASTRSGIGSTQPQHF. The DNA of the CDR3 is TGTGCCAGCACCCGGTCGGGAATAGGGTCTACTCAGCCCCAGCATTTT.

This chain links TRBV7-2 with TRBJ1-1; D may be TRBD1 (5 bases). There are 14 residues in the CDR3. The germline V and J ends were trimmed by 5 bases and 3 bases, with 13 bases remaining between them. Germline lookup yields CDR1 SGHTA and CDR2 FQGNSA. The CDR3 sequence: CASSVRAGYTEAFF. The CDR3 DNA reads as TGTGCCAGCAGCGTCAGGGCCGGGTACACTGAAGCTTTCTTT.

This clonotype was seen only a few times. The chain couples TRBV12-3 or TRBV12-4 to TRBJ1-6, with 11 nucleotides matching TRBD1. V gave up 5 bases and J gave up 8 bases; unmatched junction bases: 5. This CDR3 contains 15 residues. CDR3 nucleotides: TGTGCCAGCAGTCCTTCGGGACAGGGGGATTCACCCCTCCACTTT. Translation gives CASSPSGQGDSPLHF.

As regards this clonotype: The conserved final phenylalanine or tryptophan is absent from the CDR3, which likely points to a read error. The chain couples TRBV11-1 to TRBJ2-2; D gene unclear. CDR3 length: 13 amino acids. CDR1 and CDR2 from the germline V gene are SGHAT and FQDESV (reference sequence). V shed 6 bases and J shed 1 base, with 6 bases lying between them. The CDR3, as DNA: TGTGCCAGCAGGATCCGGAACACCGGGGAGCTGTTTTGT. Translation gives CASRIRNTGELFC.

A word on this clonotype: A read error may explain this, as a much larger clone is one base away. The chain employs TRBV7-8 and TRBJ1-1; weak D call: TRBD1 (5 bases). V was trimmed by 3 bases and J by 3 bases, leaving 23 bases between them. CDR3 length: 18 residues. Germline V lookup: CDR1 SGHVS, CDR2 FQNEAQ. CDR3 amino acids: CASSFVAGTADGYTEAFF. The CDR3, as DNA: TGTGCCAGCAGCTTTGTGGCGGGGACTGCGGATGGGTACACTGAAGCTTTCTTT.

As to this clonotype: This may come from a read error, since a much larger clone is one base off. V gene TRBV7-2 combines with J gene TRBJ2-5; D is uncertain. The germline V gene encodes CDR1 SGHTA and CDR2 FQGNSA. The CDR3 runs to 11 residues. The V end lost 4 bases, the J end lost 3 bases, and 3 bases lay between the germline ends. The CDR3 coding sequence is TGTGCCAGCAGCTGCGAAGAGACCCAGTACTTC. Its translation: CASSCEETQYF.

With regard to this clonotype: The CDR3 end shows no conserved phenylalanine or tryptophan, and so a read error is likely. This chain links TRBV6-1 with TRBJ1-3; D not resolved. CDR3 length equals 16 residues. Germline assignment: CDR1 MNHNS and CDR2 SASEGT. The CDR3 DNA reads TGTGCCAGCAGTGCAGCTCATATCTCCTCTGGAAACACTATATATCTT. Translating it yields CASSAAHISSGNTIYL.

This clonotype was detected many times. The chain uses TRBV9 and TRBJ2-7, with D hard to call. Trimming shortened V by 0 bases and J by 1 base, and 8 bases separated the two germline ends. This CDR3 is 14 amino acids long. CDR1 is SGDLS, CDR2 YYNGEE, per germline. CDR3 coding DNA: TGTGCCAGCAGCGTAGACGCCAGGTCCTACGAGCAGTACTTC. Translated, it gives CASSVDARSYEQYF.

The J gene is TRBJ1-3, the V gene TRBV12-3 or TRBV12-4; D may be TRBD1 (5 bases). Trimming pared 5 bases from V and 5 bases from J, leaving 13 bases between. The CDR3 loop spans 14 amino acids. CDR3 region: CASSLSWGRNTIYF. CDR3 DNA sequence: TGTGCCAGCAGTCTCAGCTGGGGACGAAACACCATATATTTT.